This TCR beta chain appears in the sequencing data of a study of shared clonotypes between healthy human individuals. Replicate sorted-subset PCRs were loaded with around 210 ng DNA, approximately 31,000 T cell genomes. The assay was immunoSEQ multiplex PCR, and TCRdb's table has in-frame clones only and misses some. The sample lists 600,000 to 800,000 clones; approximately 72% were seen once. V trimming: 8 bases; J trimming: 2 bases; junction bases outside the gene matches: 3. Looked up from germline, CDR1 is MDHEN and CDR2 is SYDVKM. The CDR3 runs 14 residues. The gene calls are TRBV28 and TRBJ2-7; 13 positions match TRBD2. Sequencing was carried out using memory CD4+ T cells sorted from blood. Noted subset: CD45RA-negative fraction. This sequence originates from a woman aged 25-40 years in good health. Here the CDR3 reads CASWTSGSAYEQYF. The CDR3 nucleotides read TGTGCCAGCTGGACTAGCGGGAGTGCCTACGAGCAGTACTTC.